This T cell receptor beta chain was recorded in a study of T and B cells in COVID-19 patients. Study background: Critical illness requiring mechanical ventilation or extracorporeal membrane oxygenation affected about 60% of the roughly 20 active-infection patients. Study results and caveats: No sequencing was yet done of CD4+, regulatory or CD8+ subsets, or of SARS-CoV-2-responsive or tetramer+ sorted cells.

Concerning this clonotype: Its antigen is currently unknown.

TRB rearrangements were amplified by multiplex PCR with BIOMED2 TRB-A/B primers. TCRdb itself ran the multiplex PCR reads through MiXCR, one entry per CDR3 protein. The sample carries several thousand distinct CDR3 sequences, about a quarter recorded once. V trimming: 5 bases; J trimming: 0 bases; junction bases outside the gene matches: 7. Germline CDR1 SGHTA, CDR2 FQGNSA. The CDR3 has 16 residues. From blood, 250-500 ng of genomic DNA served as TRB template. Source material: blood. The receptor's source is a human donor with active COVID-19. This chain connects TRBV7-2 to TRBJ1-3, with TRBD1 identical over 7 bases. CDR3 in amino acids: CASSAQQGLSGNTIYF. The CDR3 region has the DNA TGTGCCAGCAGCGCGCAACAGGGGCTCTCTGGAAACACCATATATTTT.